The sequence of this T cell receptor (beta chain) was determined in a study of blood T cells in healthy people across ages. This clonotype was observed once. Alongside a J-beta primer mix, a sample-barcoded 5' primer served in a second PCR lasting about 7 to 12 cycles. TCRdb independently ran MiXCR on the 5' RACE reads; one entry per CDR3 protein. The sample includes about 1.8 million distinct CDR3 sequences, less than 50% of them seen just once. Collection of ten milliliters of peripheral blood was performed for each donor. V was shortened by 4 bases and J by 0 bases, with 12 bases between the two germline ends. The CDR3 has 16 residues. Germline CDR1 KGHDR, CDR2 SFDVKD.

Sequences were obtained from blood. The chain joins TRBV24-1 to TRBJ2-1, with D perhaps TRBD1 (6 bases). This TCR derives from a woman aged 40-49 years in good health. The CDR3 region has the DNA TGTGCCACCAGTGAATCGGGGACATCCTCCTACAATGAGCAGTTCTTC. Translation gives CATSESGTSSYNEQFF.